These 2 T cell receptor beta chains were all obtained from the same sample, sequenced in a study of blood T cell repertoires in COVID-19. Profiled with immunoSEQ multiplex PCR; TCRdb holds only in-frame clones, not every one. The data contain approximately 220,000 clones, 82% of them singletons. The sequenced sample consisted of peripheral blood. These receptors came from a woman in her 70s with acute or convalescent COVID-19.

The genes are TRBV6-1 and TRBJ1-2; no firm D call. The V gene lost 1 base and the J gene lost 4 bases, with 7 bases spanning the gap. The CDR3 covers 13 residues. Germline V gene lookup returns CDR1 MNHNS and CDR2 SASEGT. CDR3 bases: TGTGCCAGCAGTGAAGGCCAGTTCTATGGCTACACCTTC. Translating it yields CASSEGQFYGYTF.

This clone has only a few counts. The chain combines TRBV4-1 with TRBJ1-2, with 8 bases lining up with TRBD1. Germline lookup yields CDR1 MGHRA and CDR2 YSYEKL. CDR3 length: 17 amino acids. Trimming removed 0 bases from V and 1 base from J; junction bases left unmatched: 7. The CDR3 nucleotides read TGCGCCAGCAGCCAAGAAGGTAGGACAGGGATTAACTATGGCTACACCTTC. Protein sequence: CASSQEGRTGINYGYTF.